This T cell receptor beta chain was captured by sequencing in a study of cytomegalovirus exposure and HLA in healthy donors. Study results and limitations: In a later analysis, first-cohort TCR clusters were found to tend to co-occur in the 100 to 150 validation repertoires.

For this clone: No antigen is known for it.

The CDR3 runs to 16 residues. The V and J ends lost 4 bases and 0 bases respectively, with 15 bases between them. The V gene's germline CDR1 is MDHEN and CDR2 SYDVKM. Method: immunoSEQ multiplex PCR; TCRdb's copy keeps in-frame clones and lacks some. The data contain 95,000 to 150,000 clones, over 90% of them seen just once; the ten biggest clones take up roughly 1.2%. The source of this sequence is a woman aged 18 to 35 in good health and CMV-seronegative. J is TRBJ2-5 and V is TRBV28, with a weak D call TRBD2 (6 bases). The material sequenced was PBMCs. CDR3 region: CASSSPLAGHQETQYF. The CDR3 region has the DNA TGTGCCAGCAGTTCCCCACTCGCGGGGCACCAAGAGACCCAGTACTTC.